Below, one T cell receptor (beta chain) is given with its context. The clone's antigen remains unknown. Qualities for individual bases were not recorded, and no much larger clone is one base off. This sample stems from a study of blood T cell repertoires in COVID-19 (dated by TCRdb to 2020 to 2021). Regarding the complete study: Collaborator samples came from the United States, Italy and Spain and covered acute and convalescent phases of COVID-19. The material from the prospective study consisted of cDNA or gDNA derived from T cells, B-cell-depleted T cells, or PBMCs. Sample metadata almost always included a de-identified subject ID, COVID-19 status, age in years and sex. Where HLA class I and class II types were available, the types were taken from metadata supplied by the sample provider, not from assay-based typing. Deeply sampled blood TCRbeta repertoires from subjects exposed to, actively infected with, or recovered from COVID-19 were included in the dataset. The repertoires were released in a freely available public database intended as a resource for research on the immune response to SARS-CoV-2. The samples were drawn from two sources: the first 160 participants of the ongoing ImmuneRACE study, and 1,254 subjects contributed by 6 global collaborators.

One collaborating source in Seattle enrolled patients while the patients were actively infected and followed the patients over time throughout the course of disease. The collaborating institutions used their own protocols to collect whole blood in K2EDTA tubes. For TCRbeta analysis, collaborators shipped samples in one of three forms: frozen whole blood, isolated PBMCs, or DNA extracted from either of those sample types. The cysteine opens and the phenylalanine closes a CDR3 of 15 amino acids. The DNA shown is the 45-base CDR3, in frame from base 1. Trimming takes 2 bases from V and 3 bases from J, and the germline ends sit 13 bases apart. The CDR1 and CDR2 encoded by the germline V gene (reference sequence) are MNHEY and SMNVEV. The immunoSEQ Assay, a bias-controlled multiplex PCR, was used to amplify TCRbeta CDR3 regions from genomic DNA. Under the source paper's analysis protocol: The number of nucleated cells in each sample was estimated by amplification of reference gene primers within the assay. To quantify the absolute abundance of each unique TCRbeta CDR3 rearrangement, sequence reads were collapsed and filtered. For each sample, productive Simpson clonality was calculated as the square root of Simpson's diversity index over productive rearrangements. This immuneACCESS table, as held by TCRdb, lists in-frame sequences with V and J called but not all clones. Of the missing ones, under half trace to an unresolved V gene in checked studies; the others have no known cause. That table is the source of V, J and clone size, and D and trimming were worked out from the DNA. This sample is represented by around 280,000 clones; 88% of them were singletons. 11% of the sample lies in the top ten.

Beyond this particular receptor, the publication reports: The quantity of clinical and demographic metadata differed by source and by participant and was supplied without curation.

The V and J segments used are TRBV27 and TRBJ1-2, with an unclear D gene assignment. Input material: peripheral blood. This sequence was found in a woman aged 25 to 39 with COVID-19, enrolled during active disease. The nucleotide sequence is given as TGTGCCAGCAGTTTACGAGGGAACGGGGACTATGGCTACACCTTC. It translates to CASSLRGNGDYGYTF.